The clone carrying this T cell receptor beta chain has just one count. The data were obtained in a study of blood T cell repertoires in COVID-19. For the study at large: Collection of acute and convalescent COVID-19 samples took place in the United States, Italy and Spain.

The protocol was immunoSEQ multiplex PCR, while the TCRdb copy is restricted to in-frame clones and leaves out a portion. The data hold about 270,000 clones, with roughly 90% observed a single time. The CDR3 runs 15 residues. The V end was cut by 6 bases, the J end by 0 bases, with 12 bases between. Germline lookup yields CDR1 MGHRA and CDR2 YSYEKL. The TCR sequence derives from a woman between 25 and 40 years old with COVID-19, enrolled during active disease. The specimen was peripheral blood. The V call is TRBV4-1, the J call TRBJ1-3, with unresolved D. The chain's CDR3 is CASSDTVGSGNTIYF. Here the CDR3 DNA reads TGCGCCAGCAGTGACACCGTGGGCTCTGGAAACACCATATATTTT.